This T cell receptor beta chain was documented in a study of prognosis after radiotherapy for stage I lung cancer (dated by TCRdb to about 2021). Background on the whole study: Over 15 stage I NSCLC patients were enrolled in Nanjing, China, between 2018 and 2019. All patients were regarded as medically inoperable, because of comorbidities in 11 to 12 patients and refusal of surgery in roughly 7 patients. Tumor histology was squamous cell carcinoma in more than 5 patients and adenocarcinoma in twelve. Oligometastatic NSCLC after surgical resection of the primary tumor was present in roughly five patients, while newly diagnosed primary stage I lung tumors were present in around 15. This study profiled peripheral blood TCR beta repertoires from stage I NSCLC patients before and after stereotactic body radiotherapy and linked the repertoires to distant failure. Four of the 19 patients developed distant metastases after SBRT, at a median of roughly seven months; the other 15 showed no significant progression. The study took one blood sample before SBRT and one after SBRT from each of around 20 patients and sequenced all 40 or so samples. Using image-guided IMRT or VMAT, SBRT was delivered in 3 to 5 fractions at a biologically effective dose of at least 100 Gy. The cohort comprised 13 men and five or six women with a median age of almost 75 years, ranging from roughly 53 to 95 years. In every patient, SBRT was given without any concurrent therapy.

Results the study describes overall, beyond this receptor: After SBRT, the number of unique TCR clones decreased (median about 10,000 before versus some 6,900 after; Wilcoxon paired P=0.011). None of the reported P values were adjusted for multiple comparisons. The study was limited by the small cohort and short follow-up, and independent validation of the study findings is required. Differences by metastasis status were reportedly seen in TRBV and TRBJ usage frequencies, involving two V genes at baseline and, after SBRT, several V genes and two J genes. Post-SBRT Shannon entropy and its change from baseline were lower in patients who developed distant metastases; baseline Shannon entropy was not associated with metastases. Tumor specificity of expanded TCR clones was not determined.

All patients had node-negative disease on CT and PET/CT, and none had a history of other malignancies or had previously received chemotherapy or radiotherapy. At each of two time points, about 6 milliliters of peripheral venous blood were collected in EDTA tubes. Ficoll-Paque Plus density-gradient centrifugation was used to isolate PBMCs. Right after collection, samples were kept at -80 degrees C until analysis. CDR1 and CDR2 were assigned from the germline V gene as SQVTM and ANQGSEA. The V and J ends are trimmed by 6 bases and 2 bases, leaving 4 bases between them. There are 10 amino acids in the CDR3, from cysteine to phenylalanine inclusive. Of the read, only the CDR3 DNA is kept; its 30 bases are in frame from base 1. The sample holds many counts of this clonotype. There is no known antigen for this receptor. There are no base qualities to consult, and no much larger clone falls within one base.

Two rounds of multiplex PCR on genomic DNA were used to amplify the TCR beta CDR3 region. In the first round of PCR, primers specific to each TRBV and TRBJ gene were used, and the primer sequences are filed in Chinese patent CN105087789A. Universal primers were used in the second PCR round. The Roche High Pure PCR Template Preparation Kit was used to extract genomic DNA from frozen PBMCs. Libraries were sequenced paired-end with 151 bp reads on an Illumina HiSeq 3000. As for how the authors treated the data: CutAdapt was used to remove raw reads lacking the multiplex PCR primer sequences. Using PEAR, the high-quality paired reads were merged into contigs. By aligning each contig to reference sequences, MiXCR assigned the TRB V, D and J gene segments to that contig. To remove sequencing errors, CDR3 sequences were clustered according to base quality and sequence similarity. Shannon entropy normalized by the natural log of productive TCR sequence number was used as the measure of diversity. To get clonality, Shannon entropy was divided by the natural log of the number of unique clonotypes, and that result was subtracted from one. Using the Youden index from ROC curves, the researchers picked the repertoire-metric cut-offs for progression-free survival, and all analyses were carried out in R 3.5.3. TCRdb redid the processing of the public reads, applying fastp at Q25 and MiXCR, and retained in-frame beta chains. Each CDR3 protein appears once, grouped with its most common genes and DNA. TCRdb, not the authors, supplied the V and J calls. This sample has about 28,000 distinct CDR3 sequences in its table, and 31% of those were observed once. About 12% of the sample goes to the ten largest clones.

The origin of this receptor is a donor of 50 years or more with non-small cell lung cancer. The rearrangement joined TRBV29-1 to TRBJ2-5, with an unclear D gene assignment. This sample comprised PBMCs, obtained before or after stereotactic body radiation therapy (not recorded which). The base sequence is TGCAGCGTCGGACAAGAGACCCAGTACTTC. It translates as CSVGQETQYF.